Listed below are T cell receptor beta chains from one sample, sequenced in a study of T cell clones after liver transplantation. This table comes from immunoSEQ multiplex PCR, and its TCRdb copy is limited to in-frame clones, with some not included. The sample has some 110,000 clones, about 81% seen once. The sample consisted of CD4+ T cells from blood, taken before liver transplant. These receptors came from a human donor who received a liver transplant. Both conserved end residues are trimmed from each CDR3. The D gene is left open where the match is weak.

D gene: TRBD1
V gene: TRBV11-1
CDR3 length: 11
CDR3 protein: ASSLDRGWEQY

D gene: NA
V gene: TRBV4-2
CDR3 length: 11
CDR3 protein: ASSQTTGEKLF

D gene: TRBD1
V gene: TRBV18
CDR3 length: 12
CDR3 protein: ASSPNRGNEKLF

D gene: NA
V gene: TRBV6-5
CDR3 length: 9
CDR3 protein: ATRAYNEQF

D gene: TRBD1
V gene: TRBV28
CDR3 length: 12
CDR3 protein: ASSPTGSQETQY

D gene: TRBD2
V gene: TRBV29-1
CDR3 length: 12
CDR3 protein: SVVVAGGPHEQY

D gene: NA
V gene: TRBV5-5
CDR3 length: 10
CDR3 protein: ASSLNGLTQY

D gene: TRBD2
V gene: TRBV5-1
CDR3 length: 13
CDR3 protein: ASSSGTSGYNEQF

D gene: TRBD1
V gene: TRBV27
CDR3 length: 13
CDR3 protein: ASRLTGGGNQPQH

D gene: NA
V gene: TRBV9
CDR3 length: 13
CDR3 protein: ASSVTLESGNTIY